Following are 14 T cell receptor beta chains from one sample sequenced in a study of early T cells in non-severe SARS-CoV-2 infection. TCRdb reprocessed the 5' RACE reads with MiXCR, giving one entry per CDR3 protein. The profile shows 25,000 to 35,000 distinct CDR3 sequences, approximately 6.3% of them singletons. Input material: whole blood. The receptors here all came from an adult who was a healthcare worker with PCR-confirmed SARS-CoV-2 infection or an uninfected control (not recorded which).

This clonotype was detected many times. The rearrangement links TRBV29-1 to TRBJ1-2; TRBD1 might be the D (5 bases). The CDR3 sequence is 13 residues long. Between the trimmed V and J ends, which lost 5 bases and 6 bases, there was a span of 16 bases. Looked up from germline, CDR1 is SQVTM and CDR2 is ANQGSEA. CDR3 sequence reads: CSVLSQGEDGYTF. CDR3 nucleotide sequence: TGCAGCGTTTTGTCTCAGGGAGAAGATGGCTACACCTTC.

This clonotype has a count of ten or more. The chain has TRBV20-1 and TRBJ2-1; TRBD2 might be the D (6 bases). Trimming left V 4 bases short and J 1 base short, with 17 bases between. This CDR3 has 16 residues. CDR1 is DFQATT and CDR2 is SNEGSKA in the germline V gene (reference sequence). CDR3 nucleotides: TGCAGTGCTACATCCCCCACTAGCCGTTCCTACAATGAGCAGTTCTTC. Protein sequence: CSATSPTSRSYNEQFF.

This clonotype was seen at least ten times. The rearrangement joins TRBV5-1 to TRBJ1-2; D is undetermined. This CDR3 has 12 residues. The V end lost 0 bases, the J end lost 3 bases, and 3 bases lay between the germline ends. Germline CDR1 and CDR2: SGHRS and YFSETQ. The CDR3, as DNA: TGCGCCAGCAGCTTGGCTGACTATGGCTACACCTTC. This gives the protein CASSLADYGYTF. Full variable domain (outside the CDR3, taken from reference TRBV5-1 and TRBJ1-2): KAGVTQTPRYLIKTRGQQVTLSCSPISGHRSVSWYQQTPGQGLQFLFEYFSETQRNKGNFPGRFSGRQFSNSRSEMNVSTLELGDSALYLCASSLADYGYTFGSGTRLTVV.

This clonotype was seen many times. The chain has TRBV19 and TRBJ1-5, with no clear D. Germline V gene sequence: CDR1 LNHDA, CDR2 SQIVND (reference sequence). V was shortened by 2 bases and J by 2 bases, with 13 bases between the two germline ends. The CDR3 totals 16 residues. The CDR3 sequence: CASSIFRGGGNQPQHF. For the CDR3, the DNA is TGTGCCAGTAGTATATTTCGGGGTGGGGGCAATCAGCCCCAGCATTTT.

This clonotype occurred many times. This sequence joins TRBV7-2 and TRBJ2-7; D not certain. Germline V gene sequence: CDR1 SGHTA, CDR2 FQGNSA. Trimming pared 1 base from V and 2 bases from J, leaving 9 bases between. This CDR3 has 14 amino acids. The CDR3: CASSLGRRTYEQYF. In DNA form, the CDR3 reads TGTGCCAGCAGCTTAGGCAGGCGAACCTACGAGCAGTACTTC.

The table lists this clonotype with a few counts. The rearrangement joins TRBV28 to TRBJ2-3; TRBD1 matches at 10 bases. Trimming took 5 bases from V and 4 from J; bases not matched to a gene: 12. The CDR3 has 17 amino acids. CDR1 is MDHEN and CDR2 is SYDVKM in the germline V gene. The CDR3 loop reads CASSTTGQGIFADTQYF. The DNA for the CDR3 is TGTGCCAGCAGTACCACGGGACAGGGGATATTTGCAGATACGCAGTATTTT.

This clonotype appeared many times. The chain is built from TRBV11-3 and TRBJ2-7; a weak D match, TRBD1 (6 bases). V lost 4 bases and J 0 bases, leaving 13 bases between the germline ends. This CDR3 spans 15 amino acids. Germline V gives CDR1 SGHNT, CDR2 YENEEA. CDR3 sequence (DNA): TGTGCCAGCAGCTCCTTCCAGACAGGCTCCTACGAGCAGTACTTC. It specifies CASSSFQTGSYEQYF. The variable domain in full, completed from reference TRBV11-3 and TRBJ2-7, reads EAGVVQSPRYKIIEKKQPVAFWCNPISGHNTLYWYLQNLGQGPELLIRYENEEAVDDSQLPKDRFSAERLKGVDSTLKIQPAELGDSAVYLCASSSFQTGSYEQYFGPGTRLTVT.

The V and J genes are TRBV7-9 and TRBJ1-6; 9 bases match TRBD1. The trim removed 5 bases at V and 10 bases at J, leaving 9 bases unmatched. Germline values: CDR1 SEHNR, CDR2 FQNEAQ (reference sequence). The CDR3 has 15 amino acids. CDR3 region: CASSGGQGSLSPLHF. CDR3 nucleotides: TGTGCCAGCAGCGGGGGACAGGGCAGCTTATCACCCCTCCACTTT.

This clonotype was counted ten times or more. Here the CDR3 reads CAWSDLSRASGRWNEQFF. In DNA form, the CDR3 reads TGTGCCTGGAGTGACCTCTCCCGGGCTAGCGGGAGATGGAATGAGCAGTTCTTC. V is TRBV30 and J is TRBJ2-1; 10 nucleotides agree with TRBD2. The CDR3 has 18 residues. The germline V gene encodes CDR1 GTSNPN and CDR2 SVGIG (reference sequence). With V trimmed by 1 base and J by 7 bases, 16 bases remained unmatched.

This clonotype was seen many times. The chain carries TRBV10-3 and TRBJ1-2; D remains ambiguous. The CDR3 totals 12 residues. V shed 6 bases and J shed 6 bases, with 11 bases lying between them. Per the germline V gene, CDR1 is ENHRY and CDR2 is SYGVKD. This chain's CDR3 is CAISPEVDGYTF. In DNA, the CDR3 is TGTGCCATCAGCCCTGAGGTAGATGGCTACACCTTC.

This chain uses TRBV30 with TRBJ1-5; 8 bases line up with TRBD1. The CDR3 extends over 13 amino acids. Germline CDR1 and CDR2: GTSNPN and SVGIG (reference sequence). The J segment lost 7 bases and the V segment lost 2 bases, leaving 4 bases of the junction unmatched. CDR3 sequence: CAWSQGAQQPQHF. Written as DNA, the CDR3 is TGTGCCTGGAGTCAGGGGGCACAGCAGCCCCAGCATTTT. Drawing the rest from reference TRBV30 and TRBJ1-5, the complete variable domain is SQTIHQWPATLVQPVGSPLSLECTVEGTSNPNLYWYRQAAGRGLQLLFYSVGIGQISSEVPQNLSASRPQDRQFILSSKKLLLSDSGFYLCAWSQGAQQPQHFGDGTRLSIL.

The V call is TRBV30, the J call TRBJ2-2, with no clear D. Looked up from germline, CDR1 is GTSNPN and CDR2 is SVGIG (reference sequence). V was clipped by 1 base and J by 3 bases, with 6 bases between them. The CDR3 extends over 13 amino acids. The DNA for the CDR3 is TGTGCCTGGAGTGAAAGGGACACCGGGGAGCTGTTTTTT. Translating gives CAWSERDTGELFF.

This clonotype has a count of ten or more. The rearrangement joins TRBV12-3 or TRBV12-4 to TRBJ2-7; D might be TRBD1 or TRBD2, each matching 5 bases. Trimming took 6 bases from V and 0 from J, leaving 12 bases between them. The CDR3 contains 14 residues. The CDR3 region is CASRGTMSSYEQYF. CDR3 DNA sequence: TGTGCCAGCAGGGGGACGATGAGCTCCTACGAGCAGTACTTC.

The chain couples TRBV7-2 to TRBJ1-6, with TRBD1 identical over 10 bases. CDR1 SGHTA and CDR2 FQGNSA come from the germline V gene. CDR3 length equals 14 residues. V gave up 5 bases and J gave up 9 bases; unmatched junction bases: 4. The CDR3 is CASSPRDRGSPLHF. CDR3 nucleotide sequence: TGTGCCAGCAGCCCCCGGGACAGGGGTTCACCCCTCCACTTT. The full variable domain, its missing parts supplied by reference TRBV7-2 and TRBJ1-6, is GAGVSQSPSNKVTEKGKDVELRCDPISGHTALYWYRQSLGQGLEFLIYFQGNSAPDKSGLPSDRFSAERTGGSVSTLTIQRTQQEDSAVYLCASSPRDRGSPLHFGNGTRLTVT.